The 19 T cell receptor beta chains listed next were all sequenced from one sample in a study of T cells in Graves' hyperthyroidism and ophthalmopathy. Amplification yielded TCR beta CDR3 regions, with RNA transcripts as the source. Initially, a first-round RT-PCR of the TCR CDR3 employed the HTBI primer set. TCRdb analysed the multiplex PCR reads with MiXCR anew, one entry per CDR3 protein. The data contain roughly 500,000 distinct CDR3 sequences, about 24% of them seen just once; the ten biggest clones take up about 11%. The sequenced material came from blood. These receptors all stem from a woman younger than 45 with Graves' ophthalmopathy.

This chain connects TRBV12-3 or TRBV12-4 to TRBJ2-5; 8 positions match TRBD2. Trimming took 8 bases from V and 3 from J; bases not matched to a gene: 14. The CDR3 covers 16 residues. The DNA of the CDR3 is TGTGCCAGCGCCCGATTCTGGCGGGGGGTTGAAGAGACCCAGTACTTC. This sequence encodes CASARFWRGVEETQYF.

The sample holds many counts of this clonotype. This sequence joins TRBV6-1 and TRBJ2-7, with 9 bases that match TRBD1. This CDR3 spans 11 amino acids. Germline V gene data show CDR1 as MNHNS and CDR2 as SASEGT. Unmatched junction bases numbered 3, after V lost 4 bases and J lost 11 bases. The DNA for the CDR3 is TGTGCCAGCAGTGGCCGGGACAGGGAGTACTTC. Translation gives CASSGRDREYF.

This clonotype was detected many times. The chain combines TRBV7-2 with TRBJ1-1; the D is unclear. Trimming stripped 5 bases from V and 6 bases from J, with 16 bases between. The CDR3 loop spans 14 amino acids. Germline V gene sequence: CDR1 SGHTA, CDR2 FQGNSA. CDR3 nucleotide sequence: TGTGCCAGCAGCCCGAGTCCCCTGGGAGCTGAAGCTTTCTTT. Amino acid sequence: CASSPSPLGAEAFF.

The sample holds many counts of this clonotype. This chain uses TRBV6-5 with TRBJ2-2; D possibly uses TRBD1 or TRBD2 (5 bases each). This CDR3 is built from 16 residues. V lost 2 bases and J lost 5, with 15 bases in between. Per germline, CDR1 MNHEY and CDR2 SVGAGI. The CDR3: CASSYRPGPRTGELFF. The CDR3 coding sequence is TGTGCCAGCAGTTACCGGCCGGGACCCCGGACCGGGGAGCTGTTTTTT.

The J gene is TRBJ1-2, the V gene TRBV7-9; D possibly corresponds to TRBD1 (6 bases). The V and J ends lost 5 bases and 6 bases respectively, with 13 bases between them. The V gene's germline CDR1 is SEHNR and CDR2 FQNEAQ (reference sequence). The CDR3 consists of 13 residues. The CDR3 nucleotides are TGTGCCAGCAGCAGGACAGCCTTTGATGGCTACACCTTC. Translating gives CASSRTAFDGYTF.

In this sample, this clonotype turned up many times. CDR3 protein: CATGQGLNSNQPQHF. In nucleotides, the CDR3 is TGTGCCACCGGACAAGGCCTAAATAGCAATCAGCCCCAGCATTTT. V usage is TRBV19 and J usage is TRBJ1-5; D may be TRBD1 (5 bases). The length of the CDR3 is 15 residues. Trimming pared 10 bases from V and 0 bases from J, leaving 16 bases between. The germline CDR1 and CDR2 sequences are LNHDA and SQIVND (reference sequence).

The chain recombines TRBV6-1 with TRBJ1-2, with 7 bases that match TRBD1. Looked up from germline, CDR1 is MNHNS and CDR2 is SASEGT. CDR3 size: 13 residues. CDR3 loop: CTTRMGQNYGYTF. DNA for the CDR3: TGTACCACGAGGATGGGACAGAACTATGGCTACACCTTC.

The gene calls are TRBV5-1 and TRBJ2-7; 8 bases are shared with TRBD2. The germline CDR1 and CDR2 sequences are SGHRS and YFSETQ. The CDR3 spans 16 residues. V lost 4 bases, J lost 3 bases, and 12 bases stayed unmatched. CDR3 DNA sequence: TGCGCCAGCAGCCCGACCAGCGGGAGCGTTGTCTACGAGCAGTACTTC. It is translated as CASSPTSGSVVYEQYF. Filled out from reference TRBV5-1 and TRBJ2-7, the complete variable domain reads KAGVTQTPRYLIKTRGQQVTLSCSPISGHRSVSWYQQTPGQGLQFLFEYFSETQRNKGNFPGRFSGRQFSNSRSEMNVSTLELGDSALYLCASSPTSGSVVYEQYFGPGTRLTVT.

This clonotype was counted many times. The CDR3, as DNA: TGCGCCAGCAGCCAAACCCATGTGAACACTGAAGCTTTCTTT. Amino acids: CASSQTHVNTEAFF. V gene TRBV4-1 combines with J gene TRBJ1-1; D remains ambiguous. With 2 bases removed from V and 0 bases from J, the gap between germline ends came to 7 bases. This CDR3 is built from 14 residues. Germline V gives CDR1 MGHRA, CDR2 YSYEKL.

Ten or more counts support this clonotype. V is TRBV6-1 and J is TRBJ1-1; perhaps TRBD1 as D (6 bases). Germline V gene sequence: CDR1 MNHNS, CDR2 SASEGT. The germline V and J ends were trimmed by 6 bases and 4 bases, with 18 bases remaining between them. The CDR3 consists of 15 residues. The CDR3 sequence is CASRVDRSWGTEAFF. DNA of the CDR3: TGTGCCAGCAGAGTAGACAGGTCTTGGGGCACTGAAGCTTTCTTT.

There are a few counts of this clonotype. The J gene is TRBJ1-5, the V gene TRBV6-1; TRBD1 might be the D (6 bases). V was trimmed by 2 bases and J by 8 bases, leaving 19 bases between them. Germline CDR1 is MNHNS and CDR2 is SASEGT. There are 16 residues in the CDR3. DNA for the CDR3: TGTGCCAGCAGTGAAAGGCCGAGACAGGTCATTGAGCCCCAGCATTTT. Its translation: CASSERPRQVIEPQHF.

This clonotype was recorded many times. V gene TRBV20-1 combines with J gene TRBJ2-7, with a tentative D call TRBD1 (6 bases). Germline V gene lookup returns CDR1 DFQATT and CDR2 SNEGSKA (reference sequence). CDR3 size: 15 residues. Trimming stripped 5 bases from V and 2 bases from J, with 19 bases between. CDR3 nucleotides: TGCAGTGCTCGCTTTACAGGGTTATTTACCTACGAGCAGTACTTC. This translates into CSARFTGLFTYEQYF.

This clonotype was detected many times. The chain joins TRBV2 to TRBJ1-2, with D perhaps TRBD1 (5 bases). This CDR3 has 15 amino acids. V gave up 3 bases and J gave up 5 bases, with 16 bases separating them. Per germline, CDR1 SNHLY and CDR2 FYNNEI. CDR3 loop: CASSDRTGGTYGYTF. CDR3 nucleotides: TGTGCCAGCAGTGACCGCACGGGGGGTACTTATGGCTACACCTTC.

The CDR3 DNA reads TGTGCCAGCAGCCCCCCCCGGGGTACCTCTGGAAACACCATATATTTT. Translated, it gives CASSPPRGTSGNTIYF. J is TRBJ1-3 and V is TRBV4-2, with unresolved D. The germline CDR1 and CDR2 sequences are LGHNA and YNFKEQ. The CDR3 extends over 16 amino acids. Trimming stripped 4 bases from V and 0 bases from J, with 13 bases between.

Many counts were recorded for this clonotype. The chain links TRBV5-1 to TRBJ2-5; 7 positions match TRBD2. CDR1 and CDR2 (germline): SGHRS, YFSETQ. Germline trimming cut 6 bases from V and 2 bases from J; bases unmatched to any gene: 7. CDR3 length: 14 residues. CDR3 loop: CASKVGGNQETQYF. The CDR3 DNA reads TGCGCCAGCAAAGTGGGGGGGAATCAAGAGACCCAGTACTTC.

The chain uses TRBV6-5 and TRBJ1-1, with D perhaps TRBD1 (5 bases). CDR3 length equals 13 residues. V was clipped by 4 bases and J by 4 bases, with 10 bases between them. CDR1 is MNHEY and CDR2 is SVGAGI in the germline V gene. The CDR3 here is CASSSGQTTEAFF. CDR3 nucleotide sequence: TGTGCCAGCAGTTCCGGACAAACCACTGAAGCTTTCTTT.

The chain couples TRBV4-1 to TRBJ1-1; a possible D gene is TRBD1 (6 bases). This CDR3 spans 16 amino acids. Trimming took off 1 base at V and 0 bases at J, with 12 bases between the two ends. The germline CDR1 and CDR2 sequences are MGHRA and YSYEKL. The CDR3 loop reads CASSQGTRGMNTEAFF. CDR3 nucleotide sequence: TGCGCCAGCAGCCAAGGAACCAGGGGCATGAACACTGAAGCTTTCTTT.

This clonotype occurred a few times. The V gene is TRBV5-6, the J gene TRBJ1-1; D gene ambiguous. CDR1 is SGHDT and CDR2 is YYEEEE in the germline V gene. V lost 2 bases and J 7 bases, leaving 9 bases between the germline ends. The length of the CDR3 is 12 residues. The CDR3 sequence is CASSLSRDEAFF. In nucleotides, the CDR3 is TGTGCCAGCAGCTTAAGTAGGGATGAAGCTTTCTTT.

The rearrangement links TRBV4-2 to TRBJ2-5; 12 bases are a match to TRBD2. The junction had 10 bases not matched to a gene; V was cut back by 3 bases and J by 5 bases. From germline, CDR1 is LGHNA and CDR2 YNFKEQ. CDR3 length: 17 residues. CDR3: CASSQTSGGLRSETQYF. CDR3 nucleotide sequence: TGTGCCAGCAGCCAGACTAGCGGGGGTTTAAGGTCGGAGACCCAGTACTTC.